Only one count was recorded for the clone carrying this T cell receptor beta chain. Its specificity is unknown. This sample was taken from a study of T-cell reconstitution after alpha-beta-depleted transplantation in children. Whole-study results and caveats: The high TCRbeta diversity at day 60 in some patients came from surviving recipient T cells and thymic progenitors. Several hundred graft clones that had expanded were reportedly the source of alpha-beta T cells about two months after transplant. The authors attributed T-cell counts and diversity one year after transplant mostly to newly produced T cells.

Unique molecular identifiers were incorporated into the prepared TCRbeta library. TCRdb reanalysed the PCR reads using MiXCR and keeps one entry per CDR3 protein. The table has 350,000 to 500,000 distinct CDR3 sequences, roughly two fifths seen once. V shed 2 bases and J shed 3 bases, with 14 bases lying between them. CDR3 length equals 15 residues. Germline loops: CDR1 SEHNR, CDR2 FQNEAQ (reference sequence). Sequenced material: PBMCs, taken before TCRalphabeta/CD19-depleted stem cell transplant. The chain links TRBV7-9 to TRBJ2-7; D is perhaps TRBD1 (5 bases). This sequence was found in a girl aged 2-10 years with aplastic anemia, due to receive a stem cell transplant. Here the CDR3 reads CASSLTGRVDYEQYF. In nucleotides, the CDR3 is TGTGCCAGCAGCTTAACTGGCAGGGTCGACTACGAGCAGTACTTC.